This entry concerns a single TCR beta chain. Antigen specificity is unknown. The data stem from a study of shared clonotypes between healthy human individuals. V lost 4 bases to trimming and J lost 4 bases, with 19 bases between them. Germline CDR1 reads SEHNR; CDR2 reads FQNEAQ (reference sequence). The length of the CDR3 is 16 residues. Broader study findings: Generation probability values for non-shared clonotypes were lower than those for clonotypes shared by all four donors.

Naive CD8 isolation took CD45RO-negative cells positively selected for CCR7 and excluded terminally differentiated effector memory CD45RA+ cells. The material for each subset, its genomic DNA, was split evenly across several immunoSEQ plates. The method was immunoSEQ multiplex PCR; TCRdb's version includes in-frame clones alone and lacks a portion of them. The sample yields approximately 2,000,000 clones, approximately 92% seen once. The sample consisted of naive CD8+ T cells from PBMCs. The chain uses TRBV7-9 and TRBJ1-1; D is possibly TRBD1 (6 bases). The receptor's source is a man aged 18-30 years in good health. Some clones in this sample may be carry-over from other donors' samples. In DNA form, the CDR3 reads TGTGCCAGCAGCTCCAGAGGCGGACAGAGGGGCACTGAAGCTTTCTTT. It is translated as CASSSRGGQRGTEAFF.